These 2 T cell receptor beta chains came from one sample sequenced in a study of T and B cells in COVID-19 patients. TRB rearrangements were amplified by multiplex PCR with BIOMED2 TRB-A/B primers. One entry per CDR3 protein, called by TCRdb with MiXCR from the multiplex PCR reads. The table lists a few thousand distinct CDR3 sequences, 15% to 20% of them singletons. TRB was amplified from around 250-460 ng of blood genomic DNA. Sequenced material: blood. The receptors originated from a human donor who had recovered from COVID-19.

This clonotype is medium-sized (0.01 to 0.1%) within its sample. The chain carries TRBV19 and TRBJ1-2; TRBD1 aligns across 7 bases. J lost 4 bases, V lost 3 bases, and 2 bases had no gene match. The CDR3 is 13 amino acids. The germline V gene has CDR1 LNHDA and CDR2 SQIVND (reference sequence). CDR3 amino acids: CASSMQGVYGYTF. CDR3 in DNA: TGTGCCAGTAGTATGCAGGGGGTCTATGGCTACACCTTC.

By proportion, this clonotype is medium-sized. The chain joins TRBV6-4 to TRBJ2-2; D is unresolved. This CDR3 region has 15 residues. Germline assignment: CDR1 MRHNA and CDR2 SNTAGT. Deletions cut 0 bases from V and 1 base from J, with 6 bases between. This chain's CDR3 is CASSDSWQNTGELFF. CDR3 bases: TGTGCCAGCAGTGACTCCTGGCAGAACACCGGGGAGCTGTTTTTT.